A selection of T cell receptor beta chains follows, all from one sample in a study of cytomegalovirus exposure and HLA in healthy donors. The data were produced by immunoSEQ multiplex PCR, yet TCRdb's version contains in-frame clones alone and is incomplete. The sample holds around 130,000 clones; 60% to 85% are singletons and the top ten take 1.8%. The sample taken for sequencing was PBMCs. The receptors were gathered from a middle-aged woman in good health and CMV-seronegative. Both conserved end residues are part of each CDR3. D genes are given only for firm matches. Part of the rows lack a size; the others show once, few, many or a class for expanded clones.

TGTGCCAGCAGCTTGGGCCGGGGTGAAAAACTGTTTTTT CASSLGRGEKLFF TRBV5-6 NA TRBJ1-4 NA
TGCGCCAGCAGCTTGGGGCGGGGGAACCAAGAGACCCAGTACTTC CASSLGRGNQETQYF TRBV5-1 TRBD2 TRBJ2-5 NA
TGTGCCAGCAGTTCGGACAGGGGCAGCAATCAGCCCCAGCATTTT CASSSDRGSNQPQHF TRBV27 TRBD1 TRBJ1-5 NA
TGTGCCAGCAGTGACCCTTTGGCCGGGACAGGGGCCCCCTACGAGCAGTACTTC CASSDPLAGTGAPYEQYF TRBV6-4 TRBD1 TRBJ2-7 NA
TGTGCTACAGCCGGAAATGGAAACACCATATATTTT CATAGNGNTIYF TRBV6-1 NA TRBJ1-3 NA
TGTGCCAGCAGCTTAGAGGGACACGGGACGTACGAGCAGTACTTC CASSLEGHGTYEQYF TRBV7-2 NA TRBJ2-7 NA
TGCGCCAGCAGTGATGGAAGCGGTGAGGCAGATACGCAGTATTTT CASSDGSGEADTQYF TRBV10-1 NA TRBJ2-3 NA
TGTGCCACGGCAGCCGACAGGGGCACAGATACGCAGTATTTT CATAADRGTDTQYF TRBV7-3 TRBD1 TRBJ2-3 once
TGCAGCGTTGAAGTGGGAGCACAAGAGACCCAGTACTTC CSVEVGAQETQYF TRBV29-1 NA TRBJ2-5 NA
TGTGCCACCCGAGGGAATCCGAACACCGGGGAGCTGTTTTTT CATRGNPNTGELFF TRBV6-4 NA TRBJ2-2 NA
TGTGCCTGGAGTCGCGCCGCGGCAGAAACTGAAGCTTTCTTT CAWSRAAAETEAFF TRBV30 NA TRBJ1-1 NA
TGTGCCAGCTCTAGGTCAGTAACCTACGAGCAGTACTTC CASSRSVTYEQYF TRBV7-6 NA TRBJ2-7 few
TGTGCCAGCAGCGTAGGGACTAGCGGGGGGTTAACCGGGGAGCTGTTTTTT CASSVGTSGGLTGELFF TRBV9 TRBD2 TRBJ2-2 NA
TGTGCCAGCAGCTTAGGACTTGGACAGGATACGCAGTATTTT CASSLGLGQDTQYF TRBV7-2 NA TRBJ2-3 few
TGCGCCAGCAGCACATCCCCGGGGGGGCTTCCCCAAGAGACCCAGTACTTC CASSTSPGGLPQETQYF TRBV5-1 TRBD2 TRBJ2-5 NA
TGTGCCAGCAGTTTTGGGCCAGTTGAAAAACTGTTTTTT CASSFGPVEKLFF TRBV28 NA TRBJ1-4 NA
TGCAGCGTTGAAGACACCTATAAGAAAAACAGTCAGTACTTC CSVEDTYKKNSQYF TRBV29-1 NA TRBJ2-4 NA
TGTGCCTGGAGCGGGACACTCGCAGGGATGGAAGCTTTCTTT CAWSGTLAGMEAFF TRBV30 NA TRBJ1-1 NA
TGTGCCAGCAGAATCTTACCAGCGCGCTCCTACGAGCAGTACTTC CASRILPARSYEQYF TRBV11-2 NA TRBJ2-7 NA
TGTGCCAGTAGGACACAGGCGATCTCTGGAAACACCATATATTTT CASRTQAISGNTIYF TRBV19 NA TRBJ1-3 NA
TGCGCCAGCAGCCAAGAAAACAGGAACACTGAAGCTTTCTTT CASSQENRNTEAFF TRBV4-1 NA TRBJ1-1 NA
TGCGCCAGCAGCGAGGGACATCCCACAGATACGCAGTATTTT CASSEGHPTDTQYF TRBV5-1 NA TRBJ2-3 NA
TGTGCCAGCAGAACAGGGAATCAGCCCCAGCATTTT CASRTGNQPQHF TRBV10-3 NA TRBJ1-5 few
TGTGCCAGCGCACTGACCGCGGGGTCCTATGGCTACACCTTC CASALTAGSYGYTF TRBV7-6 NA TRBJ1-2 NA
TGTGCCGCCCGCTGGACAGTGAACACTGAAGCTTTCTTT CAARWTVNTEAFF TRBV6-1 NA TRBJ1-1 NA
TGTGCCAGCAGTTACCGGGGGACTCGTGAGCAGTTCTTC CASSYRGTREQFF TRBV6-5 NA TRBJ2-1 NA
TGCGCCAGCAGTGGAGGAGGGGCTGAAGCTTTCTTT CASSGGGAEAFF TRBV10-1 NA TRBJ1-1 NA
TGTGCTAGTGGTTTGGTACTCGTTAGCGCCAAAGGAGCGAACATTCAGTACTTC CASGLVLVSAKGANIQYF TRBV12-5 NA TRBJ2-4 NA
TGTGCCAGCTCACCACCGCCTACCCGGGGGGCTAGGGAGACCCAGTACTTC CASSPPPTRGARETQYF TRBV18 NA TRBJ2-5 NA
TGTGCCAGCACAGTCACAGATACGCAGTATTTT CASTVTDTQYF TRBV18 NA TRBJ2-3 NA
TGTGCCATCAGTGAGTCGCGGAAAGGGGCAGATACGCAGTATTTT CAISESRKGADTQYF TRBV10-3 NA TRBJ2-3 NA
TGCGCCAGCAGCCGAGGGGGCGATGAGCAGTTCTTC CASSRGGDEQFF TRBV5-1 TRBD1 TRBJ2-1 NA
TGTGCCAGCAGTTTACCCAATGTCCTATCCATCTCCGAGCAGTACTTC CASSLPNVLSISEQYF TRBV28 NA TRBJ2-7 NA
TGTGCTAGTGGCCGAGTATCGAATGAGCAGTTCTTC CASGRVSNEQFF TRBV12-5 NA TRBJ2-1 NA
TGTGCCAGCAGCCCCGGGGACAGATCCTATGGCTACACCTTC CASSPGDRSYGYTF TRBV5-5 TRBD1 TRBJ1-2 few
TGCAGCGTGGAGGGACGGAAGGGAATAGCTACCTACGAGCAGTACTTC CSVEGRKGIATYEQYF TRBV29-1 NA TRBJ2-7 few
TGTGCCAGCAGTTCCACAGGGTTGGGGGCCTACGAGCAGTACTTC CASSSTGLGAYEQYF TRBV28 NA TRBJ2-7 NA